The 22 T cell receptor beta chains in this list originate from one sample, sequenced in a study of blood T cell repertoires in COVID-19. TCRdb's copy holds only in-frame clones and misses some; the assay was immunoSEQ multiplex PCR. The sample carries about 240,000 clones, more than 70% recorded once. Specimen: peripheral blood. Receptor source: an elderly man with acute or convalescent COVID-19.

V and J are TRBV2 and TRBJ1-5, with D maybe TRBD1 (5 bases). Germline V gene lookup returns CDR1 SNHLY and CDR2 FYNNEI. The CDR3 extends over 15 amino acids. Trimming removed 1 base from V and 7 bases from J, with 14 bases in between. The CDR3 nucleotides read TGTGCCAGCAGTGAAGAAGGGAGGGGTAGGCAGCCCCAGCATTTT. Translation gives CASSEEGRGRQPQHF.

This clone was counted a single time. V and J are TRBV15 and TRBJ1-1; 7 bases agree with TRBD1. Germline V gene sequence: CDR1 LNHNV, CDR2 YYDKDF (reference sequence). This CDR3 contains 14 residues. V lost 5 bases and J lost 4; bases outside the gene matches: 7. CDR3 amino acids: CATSDDRDGTEAFF. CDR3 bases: TGTGCCACCAGCGACGACAGGGACGGCACTGAAGCTTTCTTT.

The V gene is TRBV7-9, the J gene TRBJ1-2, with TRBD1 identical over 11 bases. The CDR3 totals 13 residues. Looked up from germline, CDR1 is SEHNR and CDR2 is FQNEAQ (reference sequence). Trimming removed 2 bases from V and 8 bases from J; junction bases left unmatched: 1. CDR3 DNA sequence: TGTGCCAGCAGCTTAAGGACAGGGGGCGGCTACACCTTC. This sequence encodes CASSLRTGGGYTF.

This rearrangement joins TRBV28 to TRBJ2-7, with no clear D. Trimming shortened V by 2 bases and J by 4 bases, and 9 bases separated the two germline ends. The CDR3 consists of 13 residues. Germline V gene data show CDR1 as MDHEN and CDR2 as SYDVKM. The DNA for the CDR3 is TGTGCCAGCAGTTTAGACACCCGATACGAGCAGTACTTC. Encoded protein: CASSLDTRYEQYF. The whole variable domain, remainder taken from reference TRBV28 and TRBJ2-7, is DVKVTQSSRYLVKRTGEKVFLECVQDMDHENMFWYRQDPGLGLRLIYFSYDVKMKEKGDIPEGYSVSREKKERFSLILESASTNQTSMYLCASSLDTRYEQYFGPGTRLTVT.

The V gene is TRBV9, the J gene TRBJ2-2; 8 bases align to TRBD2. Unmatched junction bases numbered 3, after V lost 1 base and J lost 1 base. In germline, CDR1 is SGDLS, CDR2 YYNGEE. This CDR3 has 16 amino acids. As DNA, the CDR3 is TGTGCCAGCAGCGTACGAGCGGGAGAGAACACCGGGGAGCTGTTTTTT. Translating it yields CASSVRAGENTGELFF.

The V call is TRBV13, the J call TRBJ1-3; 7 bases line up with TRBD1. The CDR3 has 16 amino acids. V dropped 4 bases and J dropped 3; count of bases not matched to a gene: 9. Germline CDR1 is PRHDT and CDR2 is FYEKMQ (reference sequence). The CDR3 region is CASSSLGTASGNTIYF. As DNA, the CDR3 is TGTGCCAGCAGCTCCCTCGGGACAGCAAGTGGAAACACCATATATTTT.

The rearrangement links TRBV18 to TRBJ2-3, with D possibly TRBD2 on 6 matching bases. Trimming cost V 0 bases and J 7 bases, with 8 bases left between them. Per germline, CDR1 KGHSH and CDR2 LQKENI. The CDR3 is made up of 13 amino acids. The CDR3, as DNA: TGTGCCAGCTCACCACCGGGGGGTCATACGCAGTATTTT. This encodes CASSPPGGHTQYF.

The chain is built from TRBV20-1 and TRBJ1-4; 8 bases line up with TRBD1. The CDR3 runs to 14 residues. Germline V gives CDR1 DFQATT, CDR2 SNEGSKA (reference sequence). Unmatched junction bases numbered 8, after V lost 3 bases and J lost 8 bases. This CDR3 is CSASLGTGGEKLFF. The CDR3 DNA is TGCAGTGCTAGTCTAGGGACAGGTGGAGAAAAACTGTTTTTT.

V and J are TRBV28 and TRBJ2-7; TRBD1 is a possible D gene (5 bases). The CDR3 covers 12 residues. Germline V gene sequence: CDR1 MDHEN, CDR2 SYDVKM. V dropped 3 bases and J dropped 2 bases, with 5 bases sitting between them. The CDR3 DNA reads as TGTGCCAGCAGTTTGACAGCCTACGAGCAGTACTTC. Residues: CASSLTAYEQYF.

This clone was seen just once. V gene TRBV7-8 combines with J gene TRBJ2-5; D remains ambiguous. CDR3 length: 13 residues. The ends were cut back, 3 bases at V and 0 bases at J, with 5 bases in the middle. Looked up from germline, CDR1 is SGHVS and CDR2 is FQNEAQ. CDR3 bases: TGTGCCAGCAGCTTCCTAAACCAAGAGACCCAGTACTTC. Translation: CASSFLNQETQYF. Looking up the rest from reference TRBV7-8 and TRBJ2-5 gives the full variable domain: GAGVSQSPRYKVAKRGQDVALRCDPISGHVSLFWYQQALGQGPEFLTYFQNEAQLDKSGLPSDRFFAERPEGSVSTLKIQRTQQEDSAVYLCASSFLNQETQYFGPGTRLLVL.

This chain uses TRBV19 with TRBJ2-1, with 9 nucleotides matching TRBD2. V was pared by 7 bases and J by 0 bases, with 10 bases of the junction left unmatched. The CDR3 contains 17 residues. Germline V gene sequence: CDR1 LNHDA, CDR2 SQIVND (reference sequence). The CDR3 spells CASKVGSGSSSYNEQFF. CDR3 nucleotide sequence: TGTGCCAGTAAGGTCGGTAGCGGGAGCAGCTCCTACAATGAGCAGTTCTTC.

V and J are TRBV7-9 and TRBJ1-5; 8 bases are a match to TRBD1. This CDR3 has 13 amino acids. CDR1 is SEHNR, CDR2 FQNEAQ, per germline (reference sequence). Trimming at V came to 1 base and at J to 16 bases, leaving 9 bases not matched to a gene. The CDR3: CASSLGRQTGEHF. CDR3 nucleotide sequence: TGTGCCAGCAGCTTAGGGCGACAGACAGGGGAACATTTT.

Here the CDR3 DNA reads TGTGCCAGCAGCCAAGAGAGACTAGCGGGAGCGGAGACCCAGTACTTC. This codes for CASSQERLAGAETQYF. This sequence joins TRBV4-2 and TRBJ2-5; 12 nucleotides align to TRBD2. Germline assignment: CDR1 LGHNA and CDR2 YNFKEQ. V shed 0 bases and J 5 bases; nucleotides not matched to a gene: 4. The CDR3 sequence is 16 residues long.

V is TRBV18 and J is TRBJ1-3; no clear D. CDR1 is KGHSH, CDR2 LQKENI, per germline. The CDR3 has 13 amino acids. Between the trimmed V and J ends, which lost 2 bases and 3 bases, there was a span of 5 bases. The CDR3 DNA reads TGTGCCAGCTCACCAAACGGTGGAAACACCATATATTTT. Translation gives CASSPNGGNTIYF.

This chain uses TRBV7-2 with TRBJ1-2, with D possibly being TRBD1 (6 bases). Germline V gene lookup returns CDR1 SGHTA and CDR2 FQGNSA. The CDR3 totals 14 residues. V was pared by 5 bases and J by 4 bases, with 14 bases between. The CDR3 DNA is TGTGCCAGCAGCGGTCGAGGGGGGGGCTATGGCTACACCTTC. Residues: CASSGRGGGYGYTF.

The CDR3 here is CASSDGDRGNTEAFF. DNA of the CDR3: TGCGCCAGCAGCGATGGGGACAGGGGGAACACTGAAGCTTTCTTT. The chain joins TRBV5-1 to TRBJ1-1, with 10 bases aligning to TRBD1. Germline V gives CDR1 SGHRS, CDR2 YFSETQ. This CDR3 comprises 15 residues. Germline trimming cut 4 bases from V and 1 base from J; bases unmatched to any gene: 4.

CDR3 in amino acids: CAISEGGTVSGANVLTF. The CDR3 nucleotides read TGTGCCATCAGTGAAGGAGGAACCGTTTCTGGGGCCAACGTCCTGACTTTC. V and J are TRBV10-3 and TRBJ2-6, with TRBD2 as a possible D gene (5 bases). This CDR3 comprises 17 residues. Trimming removed 3 bases from V and 1 base from J, with 13 bases in between. Germline-derived CDR1 and CDR2 are ENHRY and SYGVKD.

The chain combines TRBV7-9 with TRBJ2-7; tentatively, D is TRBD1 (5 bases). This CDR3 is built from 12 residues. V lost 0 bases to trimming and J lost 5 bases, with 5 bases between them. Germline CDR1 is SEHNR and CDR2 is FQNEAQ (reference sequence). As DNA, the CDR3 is TGTGCCAGCAGCTTAGCCAGGGACGAGCAGTACTTC. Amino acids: CASSLARDEQYF.

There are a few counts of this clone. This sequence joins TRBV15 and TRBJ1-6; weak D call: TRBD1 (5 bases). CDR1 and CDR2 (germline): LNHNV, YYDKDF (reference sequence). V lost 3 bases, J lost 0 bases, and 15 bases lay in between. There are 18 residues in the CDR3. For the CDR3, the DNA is TGTGCCACCAGCAGGAGAACAGGCCCTAGCTCCTATAATTCACCCCTCCACTTT. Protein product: CATSRRTGPSSYNSPLHF. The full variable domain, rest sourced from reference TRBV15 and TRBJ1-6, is DAMVIQNPRYQVTQFGKPVTLSCSQTLNHNVMYWYQQKSSQAPKLLFHYYDKDFNNEADTPDNFQSRRPNTSFCFLDIRSPGLGDTAMYLCATSRRTGPSSYNSPLHFGNGTRLTVT.

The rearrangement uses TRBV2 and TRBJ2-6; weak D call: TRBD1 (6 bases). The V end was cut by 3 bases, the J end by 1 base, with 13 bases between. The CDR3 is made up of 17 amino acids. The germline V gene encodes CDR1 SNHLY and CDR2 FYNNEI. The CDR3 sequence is CASSDSGHRSGANVLTF. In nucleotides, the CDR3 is TGTGCCAGCAGTGATTCGGGACATCGTTCTGGGGCCAACGTCCTGACTTTC.

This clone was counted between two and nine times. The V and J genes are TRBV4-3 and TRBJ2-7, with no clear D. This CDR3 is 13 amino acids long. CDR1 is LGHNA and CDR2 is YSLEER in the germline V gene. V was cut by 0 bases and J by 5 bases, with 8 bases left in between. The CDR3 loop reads CASSQDMYNEQYF. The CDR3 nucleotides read TGCGCCAGCAGCCAAGATATGTATAACGAGCAGTACTTC.

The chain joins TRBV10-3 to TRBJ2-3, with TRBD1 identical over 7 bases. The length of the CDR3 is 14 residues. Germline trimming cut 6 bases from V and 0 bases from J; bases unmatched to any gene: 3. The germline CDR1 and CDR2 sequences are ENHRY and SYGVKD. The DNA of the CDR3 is TGTGCCATCAGGCCGGACAGGAGCACAGATACGCAGTATTTT. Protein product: CAIRPDRSTDTQYF.